This TCR beta chain was found in a study of neoadjuvant anti-PD-1 for oral cavity cancer. The overall study: Most patients had three to four biweekly doses of 3 mg/kg nivolumab before resection.

Here immunoSEQ multiplex PCR was the method, and the copy in TCRdb shows in-frame clones only, minus some. The data show 13,000 to 15,000 clones, over 65% seen once. The sample was PBMCs, taken before nivolumab (anti-PD-1) treatment. The origin of this receptor is a person between 40 and 85 years old with oral cavity squamous cell carcinoma.

The DNA of the CDR3 is TGTGCCAGTAGTGAGGAAGCGGGGCCCTACAATGAGCAGTTCTTC. Its protein is CASSEEAGPYNEQFF. V is TRBV19 and J is TRBJ2-1; 7 nucleotides line up with TRBD2. J was trimmed by 2 bases and V by 5 bases; bases with no gene match: 6. Looked up from germline, CDR1 is LNHDA and CDR2 is SQIVND (reference sequence). CDR3 length: 15 amino acids.